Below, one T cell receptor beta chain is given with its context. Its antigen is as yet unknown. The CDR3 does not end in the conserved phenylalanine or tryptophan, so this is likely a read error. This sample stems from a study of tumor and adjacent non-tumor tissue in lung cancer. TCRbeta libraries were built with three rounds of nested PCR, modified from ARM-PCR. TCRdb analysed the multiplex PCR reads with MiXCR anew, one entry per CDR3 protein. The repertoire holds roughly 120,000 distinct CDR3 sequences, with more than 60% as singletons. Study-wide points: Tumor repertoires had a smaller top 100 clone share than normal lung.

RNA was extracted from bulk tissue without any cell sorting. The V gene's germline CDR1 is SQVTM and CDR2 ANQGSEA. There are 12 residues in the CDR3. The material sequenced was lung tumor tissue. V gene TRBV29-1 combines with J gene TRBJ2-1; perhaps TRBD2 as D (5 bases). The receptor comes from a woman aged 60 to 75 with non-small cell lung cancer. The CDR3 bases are TGCATCGTTGGCCACACGGCGGGTGAGCAGTTCCTC. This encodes CIVGHTAGEQFL.